This T cell receptor beta chain came from a study of Graves' ophthalmopathy and Graves' hyperthyroidism. Across the whole study: No progression to ophthalmopathy over 18 months defined stable hyperthyroidism. Study-wide results and limits: Clonotypes were expanded in thyroid at above 0.001 frequency, and most also appeared in blood.

Amplification from RNA transcripts yielded the TCR beta CDR3 regions. An opening RT-PCR round employed HTBI primers and preceded a second-round multiplex PCR. TCRdb used MiXCR to reprocess the multiplex PCR reads, holding one entry per CDR3 protein. The sample yields around 1.1 million distinct CDR3 sequences, approximately 35% seen once. Germline V lookup: CDR1 DFQATT, CDR2 SNEGSKA (reference sequence). CDR3 length: 12 residues. Trimming left V 3 bases short and J 3 bases short, with 6 bases between. This clonotype showed up many times. Its antigen is unknown. The chain links TRBV20-1 to TRBJ1-5; D gene unclear. The specimen was peripheral blood or thyroid tissue (not recorded which). This TCR came from an adult man with Graves' hyperthyroidism. The CDR3 spells CSASSYNQPQHF. CDR3 DNA: TGCAGTGCTAGCAGCTACAATCAGCCCCAGCATTTT.